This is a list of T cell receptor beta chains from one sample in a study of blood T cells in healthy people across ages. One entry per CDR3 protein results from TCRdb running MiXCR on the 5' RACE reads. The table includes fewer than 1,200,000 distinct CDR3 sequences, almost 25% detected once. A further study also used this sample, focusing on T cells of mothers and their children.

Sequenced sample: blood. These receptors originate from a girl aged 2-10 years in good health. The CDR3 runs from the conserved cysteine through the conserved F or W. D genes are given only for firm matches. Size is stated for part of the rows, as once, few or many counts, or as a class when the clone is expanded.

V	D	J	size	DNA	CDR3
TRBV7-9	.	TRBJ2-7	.	TGTGCCAGCAGCTTAAGTCCTACGGGAAAGTTGGACGAGCAGTACTTC	CASSLSPTGKLDEQYF
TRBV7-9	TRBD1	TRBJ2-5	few	TGTGCCAGCAAGGAGACAGGGGCCGAGACCCAGTACTTC	CASKETGAETQYF
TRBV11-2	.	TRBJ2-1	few	TGTGCCAGCAGCTTAGATTGGACGTCGAATGAGCAGTTCTTC	CASSLDWTSNEQFF
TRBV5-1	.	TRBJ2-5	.	TGCGCCAGCAGCCTAGGACAGTCGGGATCCGAGACCCAGTACTTC	CASSLGQSGSETQYF
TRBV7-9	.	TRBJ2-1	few	TGTGCCAGCAGCCGGGACTCAGGTGGATACAATGAGCAGTTCTTC	CASSRDSGGYNEQFF
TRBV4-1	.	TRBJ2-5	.	TGCGCCAGCAGCCAACCCCAAGCGTTTAACAGGGGGGGGCAAGAGACCCAGTACTTC	CASSQPQAFNRGGQETQYF
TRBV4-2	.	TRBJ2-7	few	TGTGCCAGCAGCCAAGAATTTCTGAACGAGCAGTACTTC	CASSQEFLNEQYF
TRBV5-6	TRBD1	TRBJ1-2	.	TGTGCCAGCAGCTTCTTCGGACAGGCGCCGTTAGGCTACACCTTC	CASSFFGQAPLGYTF
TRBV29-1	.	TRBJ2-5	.	TGCAGCGTTGGTTCCCAGCGGTACCAAGAGACCCAGTACTTC	CSVGSQRYQETQYF
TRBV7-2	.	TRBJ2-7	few	TGTGCCAGCAGCTTATTGCGGGATAGCGTCTACGAGCAGTACTTC	CASSLLRDSVYEQYF
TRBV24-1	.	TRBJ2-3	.	TGTGCCACCAGTGAAGGTAGCGGTACGCAGTATTTT	CATSEGSGTQYF
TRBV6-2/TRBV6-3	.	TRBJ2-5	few	TGTGCCAGCAGTTGGGATCCGTACCAAGAGACCCAGTACTTC	CASSWDPYQETQYF
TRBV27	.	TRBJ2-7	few	TGTGCCAGCAGTCCAGAGGGGACTTTCAGCGAGCAGTACTTC	CASSPEGTFSEQYF
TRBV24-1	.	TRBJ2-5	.	TGTGCCACCAGTGATGGGGGGCCGAAGGAGACCCAGTACTTC	CATSDGGPKETQYF